A selection of T cell receptor beta chains follows, all from one sample in a study of Graves' ophthalmopathy and Graves' hyperthyroidism. MiXCR, applied by TCRdb to the multiplex PCR reads, yields one record per CDR3 protein. The sample yields roughly 350,000 distinct CDR3 sequences, roughly 17% seen once. The sample was peripheral blood. These receptors were collected from an adult woman with stable Graves' hyperthyroidism. The conserved cysteine and the conserved F or W are not part of the CDR3 here. Rows give clone size only sometimes, using once, few, many, or a class for an expanded clone.

j_call | v_call | clone_size | cdr3_aa
TRBJ1-2 | TRBV6-5 | once | ASSYSSAGYYGYT
TRBJ1-5 | TRBV6-1 | - | ASSRKGSGSNQPQH
TRBJ1-1 | TRBV10-3 | many | AIMAGDRVFGNTEAF
TRBJ2-7 | TRBV7-2 | many | ASSSPGTSVYEQY
TRBJ1-5 | TRBV7-6 | many | ASSLGTAGLNQPQH
TRBJ2-4 | TRBV3-1 | - | ASSQEPHLFGDGNIQY
TRBJ1-5 | TRBV19 | - | ASSRGQGGNQPQH
TRBJ2-7 | TRBV28 | many | ASIHPSRGSEQY
TRBJ2-7 | TRBV30 | many | AWGWENEQY
TRBJ2-7 | TRBV12-5 | - | ASGRDMIYEQY
TRBJ1-3 | TRBV29-1 | many | SVEGYGNTIY
TRBJ2-7 | TRBV19 | many | ASSIDLLAVYEQY
TRBJ1-5 | TRBV2 | many | ASSEKPGGNQPQH
TRBJ2-5 | TRBV10-3 | many | AISTGNSGEETQY
TRBJ2-2 | TRBV6-2/TRBV6-3 | few | ASSPVGTGAGHGGELF
TRBJ1-1 | TRBV4-2 | many | ASSQEGGRRSGAF
TRBJ1-5 | TRBV27 | - | ATGGGAQPQH
TRBJ2-7 | TRBV20-1 | many | SAGDNRDYEQY
TRBJ2-7 | TRBV5-1 | - | ASSFGSGRIYEQY
TRBJ1-1 | TRBV5-1 | many | ASGGAPNTEAF
TRBJ1-5 | TRBV13 | few | TSSLGQGNQPQH
TRBJ2-5 | TRBV12-3/TRBV12-4 | many | ASSFLQQETQY
TRBJ1-1 | TRBV7-9 | - | ALNTEAF
TRBJ2-7 | TRBV28 | many | ASSLGGGPSYEQY
TRBJ1-2 | TRBV27 | many | ASGHQVPELTNYGYT
TRBJ2-5 | TRBV29-1 | many | SVGKAPQETQY
TRBJ2-7 | TRBV29-1 | few | SVSPLGGVYEQY
TRBJ2-7 | TRBV7-2 | many | ASSLGQSIYEQY
TRBJ1-5 | TRBV2 | many | ASSLTGAQPQH
TRBJ2-2 | TRBV15 | many | ATSREATSIASNTGELF
TRBJ1-2 | TRBV27 | many | ASKGIPDGYT
TRBJ2-1 | TRBV12-3/TRBV12-4 | - | ASSTPIQGGFYNEQF
TRBJ2-7 | TRBV28 | - | ASSFIQGNEQY
TRBJ2-2 | TRBV2 | - | ASKREVNTGELF
TRBJ1-5 | TRBV5-4 | - | ASSLDRNNQPQH
TRBJ1-1 | TRBV7-2 | many | ASSLRTGGANTEAF
TRBJ2-7 | TRBV28 | many | ASSLSGTSFYEQY
TRBJ2-7 | TRBV11-1 | many | ASSLVRGQGEQY
TRBJ2-7 | TRBV11-3 | many | ASSSGQGASSYEQY
TRBJ2-7 | TRBV24-1 | many | ATSETGTGGSYEQY